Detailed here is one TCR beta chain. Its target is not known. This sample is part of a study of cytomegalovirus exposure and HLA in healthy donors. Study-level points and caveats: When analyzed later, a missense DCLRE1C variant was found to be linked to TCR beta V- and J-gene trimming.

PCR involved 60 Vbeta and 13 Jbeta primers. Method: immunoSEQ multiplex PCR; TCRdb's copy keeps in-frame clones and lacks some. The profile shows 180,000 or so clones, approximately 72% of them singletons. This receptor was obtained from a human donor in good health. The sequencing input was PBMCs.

This CDR3 reads CASSLGGQINQPQHF. The CDR3 DNA follows: TGTGCCAGCAGCTTGGGGGGGCAGATAAATCAGCCCCAGCATTTT. V and J are TRBV5-6 and TRBJ1-5, with D possibly matching TRBD1 (6 bases). This CDR3 is built from 15 residues. Germline-derived CDR1 and CDR2 are SGHDT and YYEEEE. V was cut by 0 bases and J by 4 bases, with 11 bases left in between.